These T cell receptor beta chains were read from a single sample in a study of cytomegalovirus exposure and HLA in healthy donors. Only in-frame clones appear in the TCRdb table, and some are missing; sequencing was by immunoSEQ multiplex PCR. The table lists 130,000 to 150,000 clones, about 91% of them singletons. The sample comprised PBMCs. All receptors derive from a woman aged 18-29 years in good health and CMV-seropositive. Both conserved end residues are part of each CDR3. A D gene is named only where the DNA matches it firmly. Clone size appears in some rows only: once, few, many, or a class for an expanded clone.

size: .; V: TRBV27; D: TRBD1; J: TRBJ2-3; DNA: TGTGCCAGCAGTCCAAGGACAGGGAGCACAGATACGCAGTATTTT; CDR3: CASSPRTGSTDTQYF
size: .; V: TRBV4-3; D: .; J: TRBJ2-2; DNA: TGCGCCAGCAGCCAAGATCTTGCCGGGGAGTCGAACACCGGGGAGCTGTTTTTT; CDR3: CASSQDLAGESNTGELFF
size: once; V: TRBV5-1; D: TRBD1; J: TRBJ1-2; DNA: TGCGCCAGCAGTCCCGGGACAGGGGGCCCAAACTATGGCTACACCTTC; CDR3: CASSPGTGGPNYGYTF
size: .; V: TRBV7-2; D: TRBD2; J: TRBJ2-5; DNA: TGTGCCAGCAGCTCACTGCGGGGGGGGCAAAAATCAGAGACCCAGTACTTC; CDR3: CASSSLRGGQKSETQYF
size: .; V: TRBV7-3; D: .; J: TRBJ2-1; DNA: TGTGCCAGCAGCTTAATGGCCAGTTCGAATGAGCAGTTCTTC; CDR3: CASSLMASSNEQFF
size: .; V: TRBV29-1; D: .; J: TRBJ1-2; DNA: TGCAGCGTCGGAACTATCAGAGGCTATGGCTACACCTTC; CDR3: CSVGTIRGYGYTF
size: .; V: TRBV4-2; D: .; J: TRBJ1-1; DNA: TGTGCCAGCAGGATAGGGGGGGGTTCAGGGGACACTGAAGCTTTCTTT; CDR3: CASRIGGGSGDTEAFF
size: .; V: TRBV6-1; D: TRBD1; J: TRBJ1-5; DNA: TGTGCCAGCAGCGACAGGGAATTGAGCAATCAGCCCCAGCATTTT; CDR3: CASSDRELSNQPQHF
size: .; V: TRBV27; D: .; J: TRBJ2-7; DNA: TGTGCCAGCAGATCCGGGGTCGCAATCGAGCAGTACTTC; CDR3: CASRSGVAIEQYF
size: .; V: TRBV7-9; D: .; J: TRBJ2-7; DNA: TGTGCCAGCAGCGCCGGGTCTTCAGCCTACGAGCAGTACTTC; CDR3: CASSAGSSAYEQYF
size: .; V: TRBV6-5; D: TRBD1; J: TRBJ2-7; DNA: TGTGCCAGCAGTCGGGATCTACAGGGGTGGTACGAGCAGTACTTC; CDR3: CASSRDLQGWYEQYF
size: .; V: TRBV4-2; D: .; J: TRBJ1-4; DNA: TGTGCCAGCAGCCAAGCAGGGGTGGAAGAAAAACTGTTTTTT; CDR3: CASSQAGVEEKLFF
size: .; V: TRBV5-4; D: TRBD2; J: TRBJ2-7; DNA: TGTGCCAGCAGCTTGGGTTCGGCGGGGGGGTGGTGGAACGAGCAGTACTTC; CDR3: CASSLGSAGGWWNEQYF
size: .; V: TRBV15; D: TRBD1; J: TRBJ1-2; DNA: TGTGCCACCAGCAGAGTTCAGGGGGCCGGGGATGGCTACACCTTC; CDR3: CATSRVQGAGDGYTF
size: .; V: TRBV1; D: .; J: TRBJ2-7; DNA: TGCACCAGCAGCCAAGACAGGGGGCCGATGTACGAGCAGTACTTC; CDR3: CTSSQDRGPMYEQYF
size: .; V: TRBV7-3; D: .; J: TRBJ2-3; DNA: TGTGCCAGCAGCTTAATCATGACTAGCACAGATACGCAGTATTTT; CDR3: CASSLIMTSTDTQYF
size: once; V: TRBV5-8; D: TRBD2; J: TRBJ2-5; DNA: TGTGCCAGCAGCCCCGGGACTAGCGGGGGAATCCAAGAGACCCAGTACTTC; CDR3: CASSPGTSGGIQETQYF
size: .; V: TRBV7-3; D: TRBD1; J: TRBJ1-1; DNA: TGTGCCAGCAGCTTAAAGACAGGGGGTTTAACTGAAGCTTTCTTT; CDR3: CASSLKTGGLTEAFF
size: .; V: TRBV6-5; D: TRBD1; J: TRBJ1-6; DNA: TGTGCCAGCAGTTACTCCGGGACAGGGAATTCACCCCTCCACTTT; CDR3: CASSYSGTGNSPLHF
size: .; V: TRBV9; D: .; J: TRBJ1-2; DNA: TGTGCCAGCAGCGTAGGACTCAACTATGGCTACACCTTC; CDR3: CASSVGLNYGYTF
size: .; V: TRBV10-3; D: .; J: TRBJ1-5; DNA: TGTGCCATCAGTGAGGACACTTACAATCAGCCCCAGCATTTT; CDR3: CAISEDTYNQPQHF
size: .; V: TRBV5-1; D: TRBD1; J: TRBJ2-7; DNA: TGCGCCAGCAGCTTGGGGTCAGGGGGAGAGCAGTACTTC; CDR3: CASSLGSGGEQYF
size: .; V: TRBV29-1; D: .; J: TRBJ1-2; DNA: TGCAGCGTCGAGCAGGGGCACTATGGCTACACCTTC; CDR3: CSVEQGHYGYTF
size: .; V: TRBV11-1; D: .; J: TRBJ1-2; DNA: TGTGCCAGCAGCGCAGGTGCAAACTATGGCTACACCTTC; CDR3: CASSAGANYGYTF
size: .; V: TRBV7-6; D: .; J: TRBJ1-1; DNA: TGTGCCAGCAGCTTAACAGGACAGAACACTGAAGCTTTCTTT; CDR3: CASSLTGQNTEAFF
size: .; V: TRBV6-5; D: .; J: TRBJ1-6; DNA: TGTGCCAGCAGCGCACAGGGAACGAATTCACCCCTCCACTTT; CDR3: CASSAQGTNSPLHF
size: few; V: TRBV2; D: TRBD1; J: TRBJ1-1; DNA: TGTGCCAGCAGTCTAGGGACAGGGGCGAACACTGAAGCTTTCTTT; CDR3: CASSLGTGANTEAFF
size: .; V: TRBV28; D: TRBD1; J: TRBJ1-2; DNA: TGTGCCAGCGGACAGGGTCGGGCTGTCGGCTACACCTTC; CDR3: CASGQGRAVGYTF
size: .; V: TRBV6-5; D: .; J: TRBJ2-1; DNA: TGTGCCAGCAGTTACTTTTTAGCGGAGCCTTACAATGAGCAGTTCTTC; CDR3: CASSYFLAEPYNEQFF
size: .; V: TRBV6-4; D: TRBD1; J: TRBJ2-1; DNA: TGTGCCAGCAGCCCGACACAGGGGGGTGAGCAGTTCTTC; CDR3: CASSPTQGGEQFF
size: .; V: TRBV7-2; D: TRBD2; J: TRBJ2-7; DNA: TGTGCCAGCAGCCGGACTAGCGGGACCTACGAGCAGTACTTC; CDR3: CASSRTSGTYEQYF
size: .; V: TRBV6-5; D: TRBD2; J: TRBJ2-2; DNA: TGTGCCAGCAGCCACGGGCGGGGGAGCACCGGGGAGCTGTTTTTT; CDR3: CASSHGRGSTGELFF
size: once; V: TRBV28; D: .; J: TRBJ1-1; DNA: TGTGCCACCCTCCCCCCAGGGAACACTGAAGCTTTCTTT; CDR3: CATLPPGNTEAFF
size: few; V: TRBV30; D: .; J: TRBJ1-5; DNA: TGTGCCTGGAGTCGGGGTAATGATCAGCCCCAGCATTTT; CDR3: CAWSRGNDQPQHF
size: .; V: TRBV28; D: TRBD2; J: TRBJ2-1; DNA: TGTGCCAGCCGGACTAGCGGGCTCTACAATGAGCAGTTCTTC; CDR3: CASRTSGLYNEQFF
size: once; V: TRBV5-6; D: TRBD1; J: TRBJ1-1; DNA: TGTGCCAGCGGGGACAGTTTGAACACTGAAGCTTTCTTT; CDR3: CASGDSLNTEAFF
size: .; V: TRBV28; D: TRBD1; J: TRBJ1-1; DNA: TGTGCCAGCAGTTTGACAGGGGGCCCGAACACTGAAGCTTTCTTT; CDR3: CASSLTGGPNTEAFF
size: .; V: TRBV11-2; D: .; J: TRBJ1-4; DNA: TGTGCCAGCAGCTATAGGGGCAGTCGATCCGAAAAACTGTTTTTT; CDR3: CASSYRGSRSEKLFF
size: .; V: TRBV7-2; D: .; J: TRBJ1-5; DNA: TGTGCCAGCAGCTTATTTGGCCAGGGAACAGGTCAGCCCCAGCATTTT; CDR3: CASSLFGQGTGQPQHF
size: .; V: TRBV28; D: TRBD1; J: TRBJ2-3; DNA: TGTGCCAGCAGTTCGACAGGGGGCGAGAATACGCAGTATTTT; CDR3: CASSSTGGENTQYF
size: .; V: TRBV28; D: .; J: TRBJ2-7; DNA: TGTGCCAGCGAGGGCGGGTCCTACGAGCAGTACTTC; CDR3: CASEGGSYEQYF
size: .; V: TRBV5-4; D: TRBD2; J: TRBJ2-3; DNA: TGTGCCAGCAGCTTGGTTAAACTAGCGGGGGGGGATACGCAGTATTTT; CDR3: CASSLVKLAGGDTQYF
size: few; V: TRBV30; D: TRBD1; J: TRBJ1-6; DNA: TGTGCCTGGGGTGCTGGACAGGGCAATTCACCCCTCCACTTT; CDR3: CAWGAGQGNSPLHF
size: .; V: TRBV29-1; D: .; J: TRBJ1-1; DNA: TGCAGCGTACTGACAGGCGCCGCTGAAGCTTTCTTT; CDR3: CSVLTGAAEAFF
size: .; V: TRBV5-6; D: .; J: TRBJ2-7; DNA: TGTGCCAGCAGCTTGTGGGCGTACTCCTACGAGCAGTACTTC; CDR3: CASSLWAYSYEQYF
size: .; V: TRBV29-1; D: .; J: TRBJ2-3; DNA: TGCAGCGTCGCCGAATCTACTAGCACAGATACGCAGTATTTT; CDR3: CSVAESTSTDTQYF
size: .; V: TRBV11-2; D: .; J: TRBJ2-3; DNA: TGTGCCAGCAGCTTTCTAGGGGCGAGTCGGGGCACAGATACGCAGTATTTT; CDR3: CASSFLGASRGTDTQYF
size: .; V: TRBV18; D: .; J: TRBJ2-5; DNA: TGTGCCAGCTCACCACCAGGGGAAGAGACCCAGTACTTC; CDR3: CASSPPGEETQYF
size: .; V: TRBV28; D: .; J: TRBJ2-1; DNA: TGTGCCAGCAGTTTTGGCGGCCACAATGAGCAGTTCTTC; CDR3: CASSFGGHNEQFF
size: .; V: TRBV20-1; D: .; J: TRBJ2-1; DNA: TGCAGTGCTCAAAGAGGAGATGAGCAGTTCTTC; CDR3: CSAQRGDEQFF
size: .; V: TRBV9; D: TRBD1; J: TRBJ1-6; DNA: TGTGCCAGCAGCGTAGGGGGACAGGGGGTAACACCCCTCCACTTT; CDR3: CASSVGGQGVTPLHF
size: few; V: TRBV9; D: TRBD1; J: TRBJ1-1; DNA: TGTGCCAGCAGCCCTCGTAAGTCTATGGGACAGGGGGAATGGCACACTGAAGCTTTCTTT; CDR3: CASSPRKSMGQGEWHTEAFF